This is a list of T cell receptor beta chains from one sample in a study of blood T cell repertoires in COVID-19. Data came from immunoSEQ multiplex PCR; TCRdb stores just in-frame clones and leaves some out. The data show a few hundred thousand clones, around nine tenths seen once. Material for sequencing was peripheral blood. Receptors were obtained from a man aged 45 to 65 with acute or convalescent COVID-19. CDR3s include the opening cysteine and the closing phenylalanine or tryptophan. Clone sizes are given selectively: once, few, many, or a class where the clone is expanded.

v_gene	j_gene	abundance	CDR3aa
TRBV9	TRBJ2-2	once	CASSVRYGAGELFF
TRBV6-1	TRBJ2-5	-	CASSDLGQVGETQYF
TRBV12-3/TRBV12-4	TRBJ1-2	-	CASKGQTYYGYTF
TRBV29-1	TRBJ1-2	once	CSVEDRDLSGYTF
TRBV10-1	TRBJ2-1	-	CASSESHIGANSYNEQFF
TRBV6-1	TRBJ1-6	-	CASSELTGLGSPLHF
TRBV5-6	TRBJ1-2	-	CASSWGQVSVGYTF
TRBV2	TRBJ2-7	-	CASNWGLAGYEQYF
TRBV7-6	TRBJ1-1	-	CASSLGGTNTEAFF
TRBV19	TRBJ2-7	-	CASSMVGRGGYEQYF
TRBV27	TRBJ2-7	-	CASSSPAGTGASEQYF
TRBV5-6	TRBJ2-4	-	CASSLNGAKNIQYF
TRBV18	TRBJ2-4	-	CASSDGGPPKF
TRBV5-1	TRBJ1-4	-	CASSLVTGGGNEKLFF
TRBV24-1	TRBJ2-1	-	CATSDPRQGSTYNEQFF